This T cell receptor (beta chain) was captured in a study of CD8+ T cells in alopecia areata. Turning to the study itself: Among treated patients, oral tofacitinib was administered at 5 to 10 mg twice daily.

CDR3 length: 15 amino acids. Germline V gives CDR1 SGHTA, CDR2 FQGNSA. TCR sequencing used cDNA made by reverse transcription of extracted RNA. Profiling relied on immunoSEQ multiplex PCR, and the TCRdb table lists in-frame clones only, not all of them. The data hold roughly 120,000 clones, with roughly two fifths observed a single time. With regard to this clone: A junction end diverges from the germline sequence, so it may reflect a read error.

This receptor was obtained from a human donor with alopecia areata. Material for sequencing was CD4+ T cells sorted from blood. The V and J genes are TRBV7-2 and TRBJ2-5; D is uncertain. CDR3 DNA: TGCGCCAGCAGCCAAGATAGGGCTGATCAAGAGACCCAGTACTTC. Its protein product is CASSQDRADQETQYF.